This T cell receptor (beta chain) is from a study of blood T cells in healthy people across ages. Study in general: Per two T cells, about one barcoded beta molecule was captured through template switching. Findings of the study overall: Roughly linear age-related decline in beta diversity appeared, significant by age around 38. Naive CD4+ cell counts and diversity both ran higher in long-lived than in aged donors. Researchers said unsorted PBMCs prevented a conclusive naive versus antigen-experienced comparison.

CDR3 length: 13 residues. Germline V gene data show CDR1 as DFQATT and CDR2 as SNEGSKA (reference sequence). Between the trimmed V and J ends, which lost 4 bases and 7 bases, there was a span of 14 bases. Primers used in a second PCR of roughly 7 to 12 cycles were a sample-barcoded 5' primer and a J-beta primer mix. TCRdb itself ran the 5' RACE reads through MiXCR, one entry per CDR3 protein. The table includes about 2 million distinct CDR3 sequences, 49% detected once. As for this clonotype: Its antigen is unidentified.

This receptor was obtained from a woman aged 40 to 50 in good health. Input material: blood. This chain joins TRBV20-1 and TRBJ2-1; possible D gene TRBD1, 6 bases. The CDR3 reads CSAITGTQNEQFF. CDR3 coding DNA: TGCAGTGCTATTACCGGGACACAGAATGAGCAGTTCTTC.